The table lists the clone carrying this T cell receptor (beta chain) with many counts. No antigen is known for it. The CDR3 runs 13 residues. V shed 4 bases and J shed 2 bases, with 9 bases lying between them. The germline gives CDR1 SGHTA, CDR2 FQGNSA. This entry comes from a study of glioma-infiltrating T cells. General study findings and limits: Tissue and blood shared very few CDR3 sequences. Tissue-blood divergence was below expectation in non-neoplastic patients, above in gliomas.

Amplification of TCR alpha and beta CDR3 regions from RNA used iRepertoire nested multiplex PCR. Input was 100-400 ng of tissue mRNA or PBMC total RNA. One entry per CDR3 protein, called by TCRdb with MiXCR from the multiplex PCR reads. The data show some 190,000 distinct CDR3 sequences, 32% seen once. The origin of this receptor is a human donor with low-grade glioma or glioblastoma, undergoing nonglioma brain surgery, or in good health (not recorded which). The chain combines TRBV7-2 with TRBJ2-7; D is unclear. Sequencing was carried out using glioma tissue, nonneoplastic brain tissue, or PBMCs (not recorded which). The CDR3 reads CASSSRHTYEQYF. In DNA form, the CDR3 reads TGTGCCAGCAGCTCGAGACACACCTACGAGCAGTACTTC.